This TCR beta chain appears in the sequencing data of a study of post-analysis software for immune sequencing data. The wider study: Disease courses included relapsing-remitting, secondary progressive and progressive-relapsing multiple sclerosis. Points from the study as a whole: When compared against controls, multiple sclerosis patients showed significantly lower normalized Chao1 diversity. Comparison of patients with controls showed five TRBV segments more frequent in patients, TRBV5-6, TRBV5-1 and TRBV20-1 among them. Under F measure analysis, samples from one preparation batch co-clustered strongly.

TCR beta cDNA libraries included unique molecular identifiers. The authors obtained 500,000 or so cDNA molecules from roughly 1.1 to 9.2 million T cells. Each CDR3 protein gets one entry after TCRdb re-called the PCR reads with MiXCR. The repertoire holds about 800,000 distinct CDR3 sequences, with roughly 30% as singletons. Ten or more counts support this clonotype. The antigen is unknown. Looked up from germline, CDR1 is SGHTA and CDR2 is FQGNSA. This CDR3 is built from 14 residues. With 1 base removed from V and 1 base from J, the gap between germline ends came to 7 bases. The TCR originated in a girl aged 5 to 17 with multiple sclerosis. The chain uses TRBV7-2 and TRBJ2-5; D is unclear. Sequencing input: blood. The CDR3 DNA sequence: TGTGCCAGCAGCTTAGTCAGTACCCAAGAGACCCAGTACTTC. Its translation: CASSLVSTQETQYF.